Presented here are 12 T cell receptor beta chains from one specimen sequenced in a study of shared clonotypes between healthy human individuals. Assay: immunoSEQ multiplex PCR; the TCRdb copy retains only in-frame clones and omits some. The repertoire holds 730,000 or so clones, with around 72% as singletons. The specimen sequenced was memory CD4+ T cells sorted from blood. Subset defined: CD45RA-negative fraction. The receptors were sampled from a woman younger than 45 in good health.

The V gene is TRBV5-1, the J gene TRBJ2-2; D is unclear. Trimming pared 2 bases from V and 1 base from J, leaving 18 bases between. Germline V gene data show CDR1 as SGHRS and CDR2 as YFSETQ. The CDR3 totals 18 residues. CDR3 amino acids: CASSFGRAATRNTGELFF. The DNA of the CDR3 is TGCGCCAGCAGCTTCGGTCGGGCGGCGACAAGGAACACCGGGGAGCTGTTTTTT.

V usage is TRBV28 and J usage is TRBJ2-4; D is undetermined. This CDR3 has 11 amino acids. V was shortened by 5 bases and J by 6 bases, with 5 bases between the two germline ends. Germline-derived CDR1 and CDR2 are MDHEN and SYDVKM. The DNA for the CDR3 is TGTGCCAGCAGTCTGAGAAACATTCAGTACTTC. The encoded protein is CASSLRNIQYF.

The J gene is TRBJ1-2, the V gene TRBV5-1; TRBD1 agrees at 7 bases. Losses at the gene ends were 9 bases for V and 3 bases for J; bases not matched to a gene: 8. Germline V gene lookup returns CDR1 SGHRS and CDR2 YFSETQ. The CDR3 length is 13 residues. CDR3 protein: CATSRGPHYGYTF. CDR3 DNA sequence: TGCGCCACCTCGAGGGGGCCCCACTATGGCTACACCTTC.

V and J are TRBV28 and TRBJ1-2; D is unclear. Trimming stripped 2 bases from V and 5 bases from J, with 6 bases between. CDR1 and CDR2 from the germline V gene are MDHEN and SYDVKM. This CDR3 has 12 amino acids. CDR3 sequence reads: CASSLVEYGYTF. The DNA of the CDR3 is TGTGCCAGCAGTTTAGTGGAATATGGCTACACCTTC.

This clone has a handful of counts. The chain couples TRBV2 to TRBJ1-5; 7 nucleotides agree with TRBD1. Per the germline V gene, CDR1 is SNHLY and CDR2 is FYNNEI. The junction had 7 bases not matched to a gene; V was cut back by 6 bases and J by 8 bases. The length of the CDR3 is 13 residues. DNA for the CDR3: TGTGCCAGCAGAAGGGACAGAGTCGAGCCCCAGCATTTT. As protein: CASRRDRVEPQHF.

With regard to this clone: Distinct nucleotide sequences in the sample also encode this CDR3. The rearrangement joins TRBV7-8 to TRBJ2-7; D gene uncertain. CDR1 is SGHVS, CDR2 FQNEAQ, per germline. Trimming took 2 bases from V and 3 from J, leaving 2 bases between them. CDR3 length: 11 amino acids. The CDR3 bases are TGTGCCAGCAGCTTAAGCTACGAGCAGTACTTC. Its protein is CASSLSYEQYF.

V usage is TRBV28 and J usage is TRBJ2-7, with 10 bases aligning to TRBD1. This CDR3 comprises 15 residues. V trimming: 2 bases; J trimming: 3 bases; junction bases outside the gene matches: 4. Germline V gene lookup returns CDR1 MDHEN and CDR2 SYDVKM. CDR3 coding DNA: TGTGCCAGCAGTTTAAGGACAGGGGGTAACTACGAGCAGTACTTC. Translation gives CASSLRTGGNYEQYF.

The gene calls are TRBV30 and TRBJ2-7; TRBD1 or TRBD2 may be the D gene (5 bases each). The CDR3 covers 15 residues. Deletions cut 3 bases from V and 0 bases from J, with 15 bases between. Germline V gene lookup returns CDR1 GTSNPN and CDR2 SVGIG (reference sequence). The CDR3 coding sequence is TGTGCCTGGAGCCCCGGGACCACAAGCTCCTACGAGCAGTACTTC. It yields the protein CAWSPGTTSSYEQYF.

J is TRBJ2-7 and V is TRBV7-9; D may be TRBD1 or TRBD2 (5 bases each). V was cut by 3 bases and J by 6 bases, with 15 bases left in between. The CDR3 contains 14 residues. Germline V gene lookup returns CDR1 SEHNR and CDR2 FQNEAQ (reference sequence). Here the CDR3 DNA reads TGTGCCAGCAGCTTTGCGGGCGTGGGGGTCGAGCAGTACTTC. Encoded protein: CASSFAGVGVEQYF. The full variable domain, rest sourced from reference TRBV7-9 and TRBJ2-7, is DTGVSQNPRHKITKRGQNVTFRCDPISEHNRLYWYRQTLGQGPEFLTYFQNEAQLEKSRLLSDRFSAERPKGSFSTLEIQRTEQGDSAMYLCASSFAGVGVEQYFGPGTRLTVT.

V is TRBV6-5 and J is TRBJ2-5; D is unclear. The CDR3 consists of 12 residues. CDR1 is MNHEY and CDR2 is SVGAGI in the germline V gene. V was pared by 5 bases and J by 7 bases, with 11 bases between. CDR3 in amino acids: CASSKSHGTQYF. The CDR3 bases are TGTGCCAGCAGTAAATCCCACGGGACCCAGTACTTC.

The chain joins TRBV29-1 to TRBJ1-5; D perhaps matches TRBD1 (5 bases). The CDR3 is made up of 15 amino acids. From germline, CDR1 is SQVTM and CDR2 ANQGSEA. The V and J ends lost 1 base and 0 bases respectively, with 10 bases between them. Here the CDR3 DNA reads TGCAGCGTTGAAGGCGGTGGGGGTAGCAATCAGCCCCAGCATTTT. Amino acid sequence: CSVEGGGGSNQPQHF.

This clone was seen only a few times. The V call is TRBV30, the J call TRBJ2-1; D possibly uses TRBD1 or TRBD2 (5 bases each). In germline, CDR1 is GTSNPN, CDR2 SVGIG (reference sequence). V dropped 1 base and J dropped 9 bases, with 16 bases sitting between them. The CDR3 is 14 residues long. The CDR3 sequence is CAWSGGSLLAEQFF. The DNA of the CDR3 is TGTGCCTGGAGTGGGGGGAGTCTCCTAGCTGAGCAGTTCTTC. Looking up the rest from reference TRBV30 and TRBJ2-1 gives the full variable domain: SQTIHQWPATLVQPVGSPLSLECTVEGTSNPNLYWYRQAAGRGLQLLFYSVGIGQISSEVPQNLSASRPQDRQFILSSKKLLLSDSGFYLCAWSGGSLLAEQFFGPGTRLTVL.